This T cell receptor (beta chain) is from a study of Graves' ophthalmopathy and Graves' hyperthyroidism. Transcripts of RNA were the source for amplifying TCR beta CDR3 regions. A first-round RT-PCR used HTBI primers, followed by a second-round multiplex PCR. A single record per CDR3 protein comes from TCRdb applying MiXCR to the multiplex PCR reads. The sample carries over 500,000 distinct CDR3 sequences, 22% recorded once. Only a few counts were recorded for this clonotype. The V end was cut by 0 bases, the J end by 4 bases, with 10 bases between. The CDR3 runs 14 residues. The V gene's germline CDR1 is SGHRS and CDR2 YFSETQ.

What was sequenced was peripheral blood. The chain carries TRBV5-1 and TRBJ2-5; D is unclear. This receptor was obtained from a woman aged 18-30 years with stable Graves' hyperthyroidism. Some clones in this sample may be carry-over from other donors' samples. CDR3 sequence (DNA): TGCGCCAGCAGCTTGGGTTCAGTTCCAGAGACCCAGTACTTC. The encoded protein is CASSLGSVPETQYF.